The rows below give T cell receptor beta chains drawn from one sample of a study of OX40 agonist ivuxolimab in advanced cancers. Generated by immunoSEQ multiplex PCR, the TCRdb table keeps only in-frame clones and is missing some. The sample records around 30,000 clones, about nine tenths being singletons. This specimen consisted of CD4+ or CD8+ T cells sorted from blood, obtained in a trial of the OX40 agonist ivuxolimab. The receptors were sampled from an adult with an advanced solid tumor such as melanoma, head and neck, liver or kidney cancer. Each CDR3 is given with its conserved first and last residue. D genes are given only for firm matches. Clone sizes are given selectively: once, few, many, or a class where the clone is expanded.

D gene	clone size	V gene	J gene	CDR3 DNA	CDR3 protein
NA	once	TRBV5-6	TRBJ2-4	TGTGCCAGCAGCTTGGCCAAAGGCCCGGTGGAGAACATTCAGTACTTC	CASSLAKGPVENIQYF
NA	NA	TRBV7-9	TRBJ1-3	TGTGCCAGCAGCTTAGTTGGGAAAAGCTCTGGAAACACCATATATTTT	CASSLVGKSSGNTIYF
NA	NA	TRBV9	TRBJ2-7	TGTGCCAGCAGCGTAGGGGTAGCGGACTCCTACGAGCAGTACTTC	CASSVGVADSYEQYF
NA	NA	TRBV7-9	TRBJ2-1	TGTGCCAGCAGCTCCAAGGGTAGCTCCTACAATGAGCAGTTCTTC	CASSSKGSSYNEQFF
TRBD1	NA	TRBV7-6	TRBJ2-1	TGTGCCAGCAGCTCCGACCCCGGGACAGGGAGAAATGAGCAGTTCTTC	CASSSDPGTGRNEQFF
TRBD2	once	TRBV28	TRBJ2-7	TGTGCCAGCAGTCTAGGACTAGCGGAGAAGTACTTC	CASSLGLAEKYF
NA	NA	TRBV7-9	TRBJ2-7	TGTGCCAGCAGCTTAGAGGGAGAACCCTACGAGCAGTACTTC	CASSLEGEPYEQYF
NA	NA	TRBV2	TRBJ1-2	TGTGCCAGCAGTGAAGCGGCGGATCCTAACTATGGCTACACCTTC	CASSEAADPNYGYTF
NA	NA	TRBV19	TRBJ2-7	TGTGCCAGTAGTATAGGAGGGGGTAGAGGCTACGAGCAGTACTTC	CASSIGGGRGYEQYF
NA	NA	TRBV11-2	TRBJ2-7	TGTGCCAGCAGCTTGGACGGGGGATACGAGCAGTACTTC	CASSLDGGYEQYF
NA	NA	TRBV7-8	TRBJ2-3	TGTGCCAGCAACCTCCTGGGGAGTTCTAGCACAGATACGCAGTATTTT	CASNLLGSSSTDTQYF
TRBD2	NA	TRBV9	TRBJ2-1	TGTGCCAGCAGCGTGAGGACTAGCGGGGTTTACAATGAGCAGTTCTTC	CASSVRTSGVYNEQFF
NA	NA	TRBV7-8	TRBJ2-5	TGTGCCAGCAGCTTTTACTCCCGCGGCCTCCAAGAGACCCAGTACTTC	CASSFYSRGLQETQYF
NA	NA	TRBV21-1	TRBJ1-4	TGTGCCAGCAGCCCCAGATCGTACGTTAGTGAAAAACTGTTTTTT	CASSPRSYVSEKLFF
NA	NA	TRBV23-1	TRBJ2-1	TGCGCCAGCGGGGGGGCTCACTACAATGAGCAGTTCTTC	CASGGAHYNEQFF
TRBD1	NA	TRBV5-8	TRBJ2-3	TGTGCCAGCAGCTTGGGGACAGGGGGCATGGATACGCAGTATTTT	CASSLGTGGMDTQYF
TRBD1	NA	TRBV10-2	TRBJ2-5	TGCGCCAGCAGAGGGGACAGGGAGGATTGGGAGACCCAGTACTTC	CASRGDREDWETQYF
NA	NA	TRBV6-5	TRBJ2-1	TGTGCCAGCAGTTACGCCTCCAGTGGCCTCTGGCAGTTCTTC	CASSYASSGLWQFF
TRBD1	NA	TRBV2	TRBJ2-7	TGTGCCAGCACCTCGGGACAGGCCTTCTACGAGCAGTACTTC	CASTSGQAFYEQYF
NA	NA	TRBV7-9	TRBJ1-6	TGTGCCAGCAGCTCTCCAGTCGAGAGGAATTCACCCCTCCACTTT	CASSSPVERNSPLHF
TRBD2	NA	TRBV2	TRBJ2-1	TGTGCCAGCAGTGAAACTAGCGGGGCCTACAATGAGCAGTTCTTC	CASSETSGAYNEQFF
NA	NA	TRBV19	TRBJ2-7	TGTGCCAGTAGTATGGGGGTAAATTACGAGCAGTACTTC	CASSMGVNYEQYF
TRBD2	once	TRBV27	TRBJ2-5	TGTGCCAGCCGACTAGCGGGGGAAGAGACCCAGTACTTC	CASRLAGEETQYF
NA	once	TRBV11-3	TRBJ1-1	TGTGCCAGCAGCTTAGATCCTCCGGGACTTAACCCCACTGAAGCTTTCTTT	CASSLDPPGLNPTEAFF
NA	NA	TRBV4-1	TRBJ2-1	TGCGCCAGCAGCCAAACCCGGGAGGAGCAGTTCTTC	CASSQTREEQFF
NA	NA	TRBV4-3	TRBJ2-6	TGCGCCAGCAGCCGCTTATCGACAGGACTCTCTGGGGCCAACGTCCTGACTTTC	CASSRLSTGLSGANVLTF
NA	NA	TRBV7-6	TRBJ2-7	TGTGCCAGCAGCTTACTGCAGGGGACCTCCTACGAGCAGTACTTC	CASSLLQGTSYEQYF
TRBD2	NA	TRBV10-1	TRBJ2-7	TGCGCCAGCAGTGAGGCGGGGGGGATCTACGAGCAGTACTTC	CASSEAGGIYEQYF
TRBD1	NA	TRBV9	TRBJ2-1	TGTGCCAGCAGCGTAGTAGGGGGCCCTCTTGGCACCTACAATGAGCAGTTCTTC	CASSVVGGPLGTYNEQFF
NA	NA	TRBV5-8	TRBJ1-1	TGTGCCAGCAGCTTGGACTGGAGTTTGAACACTGAAGCTTTCTTT	CASSLDWSLNTEAFF
TRBD1	NA	TRBV6-6	TRBJ1-5	TGTGCCAGCAGTTTCGGGACAGGGAGATCCAATCAGCCCCAGCATTTT	CASSFGTGRSNQPQHF
NA	NA	TRBV7-9	TRBJ2-4	TGTGCCAGCAGCTTAGTGGGGGGAAACATTCAGTACTTC	CASSLVGGNIQYF
NA	NA	TRBV30	TRBJ2-2	TGTGCCTGGAATGACCTAGTCGCGAACACCGGGGAGCTGTTTTTT	CAWNDLVANTGELFF
NA	NA	TRBV6-5	TRBJ2-3	TGTGCCAGCAGTTTAAGTTATACTAGCACAGATACGCAGTATTTT	CASSLSYTSTDTQYF
NA	NA	TRBV28	TRBJ1-1	TGTGCCAGCAGAGAGGGGAGGACTGAAGCTTTCTTT	CASREGRTEAFF
NA	once	TRBV29-1	TRBJ1-1	TGCAGCGTTGAGGGGGGCACTGAAGCTTTCTTT	CSVEGGTEAFF
NA	NA	TRBV2	TRBJ1-4	TGTGCCAGCAGTTCCGGGACTCTAGGAAGAAATGAAAAACTGTTTTTT	CASSSGTLGRNEKLFF
TRBD2	NA	TRBV27	TRBJ2-5	TGTGCCAGCAGTTTAAATAGCGGGAGAGAGACCCAGTACTTC	CASSLNSGRETQYF
NA	few	TRBV4-1	TRBJ1-2	TGCGCCAGCAGCCTCGGTAACTATGGCTACACCTTC	CASSLGNYGYTF
NA	NA	TRBV4-1	TRBJ2-7	TGCGCCAGCAGCCATGTTGTAATTGCGGTTCAGAGCTCCTACGAGCAGTACTTC	CASSHVVIAVQSSYEQYF
TRBD2	once	TRBV28	TRBJ2-7	TGTGCCAGCAGTGGACTAGGCTACGAGCAGTACTTC	CASSGLGYEQYF
TRBD1	NA	TRBV9	TRBJ2-2	TGTGCCAGCAGCGACCGGACAGGGGAGGACACCGGGGAGCTGTTTTTT	CASSDRTGEDTGELFF
NA	once	TRBV5-1	TRBJ2-5	TGCGCCAGCAGCTTGGCCCTATCCAGTAGGGAGACCCAGTACTTC	CASSLALSSRETQYF
TRBD1	NA	TRBV5-1	TRBJ1-2	TGCGCCAGCAGCTTGGCCGGGACAGTCTCCTTAAACTATGGCTACACCTTC	CASSLAGTVSLNYGYTF
NA	few	TRBV15	TRBJ2-1	TGTGCCACCAGCGTCCGGACAGCTGACAATGAGCAGTTCTTC	CATSVRTADNEQFF
NA	NA	TRBV6-5	TRBJ1-2	TGTGCCAGCAGTTCCAACGGGGGAGATGGCTACACCTTC	CASSSNGGDGYTF